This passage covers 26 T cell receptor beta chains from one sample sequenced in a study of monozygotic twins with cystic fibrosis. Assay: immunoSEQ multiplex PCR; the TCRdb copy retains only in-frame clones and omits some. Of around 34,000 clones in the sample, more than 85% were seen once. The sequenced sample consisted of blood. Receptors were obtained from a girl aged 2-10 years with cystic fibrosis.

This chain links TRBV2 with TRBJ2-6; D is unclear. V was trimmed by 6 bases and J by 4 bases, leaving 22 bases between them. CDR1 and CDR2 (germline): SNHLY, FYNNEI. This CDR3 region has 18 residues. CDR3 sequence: CASRAEALLISGANVLTF. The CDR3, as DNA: TGTGCCAGCAGGGCAGAGGCCCTGCTAATCTCCGGGGCCAACGTCCTGACTTTC.

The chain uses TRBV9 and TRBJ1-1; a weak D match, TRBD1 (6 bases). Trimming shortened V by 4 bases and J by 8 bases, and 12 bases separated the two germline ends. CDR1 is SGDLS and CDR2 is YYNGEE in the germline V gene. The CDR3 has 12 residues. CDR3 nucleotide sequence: TGTGCCAGCAGCACAGTAGGGGGGGAAGCTTTCTTT. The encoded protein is CASSTVGGEAFF.

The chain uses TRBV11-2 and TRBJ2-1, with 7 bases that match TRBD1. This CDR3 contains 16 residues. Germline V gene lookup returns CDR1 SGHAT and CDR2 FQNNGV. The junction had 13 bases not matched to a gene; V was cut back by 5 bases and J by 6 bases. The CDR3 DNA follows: TGTGCCAGCAGCCCCCGGATACAGGGGAATGCCAATGAGCAGTTCTTC. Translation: CASSPRIQGNANEQFF.

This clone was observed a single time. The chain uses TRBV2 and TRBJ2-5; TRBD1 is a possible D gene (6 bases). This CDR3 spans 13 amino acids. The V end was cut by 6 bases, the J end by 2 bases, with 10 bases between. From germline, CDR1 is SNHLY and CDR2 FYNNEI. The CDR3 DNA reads TGTGCCAGCAGGAGTGGACAGCAAGAGACCCAGTACTTC. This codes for CASRSGQQETQYF.

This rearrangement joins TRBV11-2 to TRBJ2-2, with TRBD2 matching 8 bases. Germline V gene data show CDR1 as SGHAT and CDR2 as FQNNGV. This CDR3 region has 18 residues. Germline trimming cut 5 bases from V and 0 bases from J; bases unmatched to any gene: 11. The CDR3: CASSPTAGANANTGELFF. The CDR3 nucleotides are TGTGCCAGCAGCCCGACAGCGGGGGCTAACGCGAACACCGGGGAGCTGTTTTTT.

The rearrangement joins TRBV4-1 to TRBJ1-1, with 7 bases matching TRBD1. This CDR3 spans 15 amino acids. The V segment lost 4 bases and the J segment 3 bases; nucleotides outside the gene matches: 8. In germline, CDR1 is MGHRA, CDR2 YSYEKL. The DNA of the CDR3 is TGCGCCAGCAGCCGAGGGGGCGCGTTTGACACTGAAGCTTTCTTT. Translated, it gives CASSRGGAFDTEAFF.

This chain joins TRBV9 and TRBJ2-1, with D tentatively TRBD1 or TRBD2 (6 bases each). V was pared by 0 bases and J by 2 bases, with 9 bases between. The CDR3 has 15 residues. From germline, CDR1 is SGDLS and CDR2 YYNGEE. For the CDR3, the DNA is TGTGCCAGCAGCGTAGGGGGGGCTGCCTACAATGAGCAGTTCTTC. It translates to CASSVGGAAYNEQFF. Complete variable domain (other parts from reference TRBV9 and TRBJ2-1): DSGVTQTPKHLITATGQRVTLRCSPRSGDLSVYWYQQSLDQGLQFLIQYYNGEERAKGNILERFSAQQFPDLHSELNLSSLELGDSALYFCASSVGGAAYNEQFFGPGTRLTVL.

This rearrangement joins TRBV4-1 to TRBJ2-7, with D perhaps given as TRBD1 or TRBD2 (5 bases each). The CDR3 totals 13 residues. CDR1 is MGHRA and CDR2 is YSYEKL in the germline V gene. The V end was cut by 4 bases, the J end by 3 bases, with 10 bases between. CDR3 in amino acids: CASSPRDGYEQYF. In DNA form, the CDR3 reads TGCGCCAGCAGCCCGAGGGACGGCTACGAGCAGTACTTC.

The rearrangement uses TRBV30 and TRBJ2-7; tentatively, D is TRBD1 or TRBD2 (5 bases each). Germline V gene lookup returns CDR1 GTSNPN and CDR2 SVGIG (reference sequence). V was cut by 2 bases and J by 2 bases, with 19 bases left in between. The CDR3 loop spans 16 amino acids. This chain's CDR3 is CAWSSYGTKGAYEQYF. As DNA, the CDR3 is TGTGCCTGGAGTAGCTATGGGACCAAAGGAGCCTACGAGCAGTACTTC.

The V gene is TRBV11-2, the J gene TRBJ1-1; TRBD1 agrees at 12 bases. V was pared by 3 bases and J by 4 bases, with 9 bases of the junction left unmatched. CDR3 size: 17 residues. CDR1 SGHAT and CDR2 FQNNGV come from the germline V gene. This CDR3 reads CASSLTGQGAGGTEAFF. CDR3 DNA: TGTGCCAGCAGCTTGACGGGACAGGGGGCAGGAGGCACTGAAGCTTTCTTT.

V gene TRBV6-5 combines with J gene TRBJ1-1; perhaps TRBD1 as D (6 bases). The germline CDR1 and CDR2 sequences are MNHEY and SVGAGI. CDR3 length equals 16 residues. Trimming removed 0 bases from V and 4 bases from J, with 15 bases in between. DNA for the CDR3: TGTGCCAGCAGTTACTCCTACCCTGGAGGGGGCACTGAAGCTTTCTTT. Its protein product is CASSYSYPGGGTEAFF.

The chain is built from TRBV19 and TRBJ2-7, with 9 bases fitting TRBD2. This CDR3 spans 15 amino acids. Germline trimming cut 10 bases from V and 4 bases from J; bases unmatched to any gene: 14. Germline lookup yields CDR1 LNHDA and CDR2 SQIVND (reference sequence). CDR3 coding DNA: TGTGCCACCAGCGGGAGGACAAGAGCGAGGTACGAGCAGTACTTC. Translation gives CATSGRTRARYEQYF.

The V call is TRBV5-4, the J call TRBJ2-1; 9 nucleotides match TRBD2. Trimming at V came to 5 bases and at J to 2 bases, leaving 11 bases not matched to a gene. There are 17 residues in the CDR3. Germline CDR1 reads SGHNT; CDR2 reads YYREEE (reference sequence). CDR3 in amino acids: CASSFLLSGSAYNEQFF. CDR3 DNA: TGTGCCAGCAGTTTTCTCCTTAGCGGGAGTGCCTACAATGAGCAGTTCTTC.

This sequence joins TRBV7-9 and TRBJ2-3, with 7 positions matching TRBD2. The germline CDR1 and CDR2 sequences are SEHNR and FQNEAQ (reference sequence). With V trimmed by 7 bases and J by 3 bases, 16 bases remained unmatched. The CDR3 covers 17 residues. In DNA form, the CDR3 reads TGTGCCAGCACACCAAAGGGTAGGCTAGCGGATACAGATACGCAGTATTTT. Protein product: CASTPKGRLADTDTQYF.

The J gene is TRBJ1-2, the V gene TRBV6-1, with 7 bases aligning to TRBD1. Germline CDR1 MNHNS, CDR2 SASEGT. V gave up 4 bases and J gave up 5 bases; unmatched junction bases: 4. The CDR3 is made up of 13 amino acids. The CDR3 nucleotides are TGTGCCAGCAGTGTAGGGACAGCGTATGGCTACACCTTC. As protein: CASSVGTAYGYTF.

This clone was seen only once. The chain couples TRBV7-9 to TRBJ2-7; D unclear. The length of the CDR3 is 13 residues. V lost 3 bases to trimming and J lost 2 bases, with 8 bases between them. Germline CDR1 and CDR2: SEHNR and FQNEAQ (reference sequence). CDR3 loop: CASSFPGTYEQYF. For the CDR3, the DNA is TGTGCCAGCAGCTTCCCAGGTACCTACGAGCAGTACTTC. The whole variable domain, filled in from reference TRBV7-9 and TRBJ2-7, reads DTGVSQNPRHKITKRGQNVTFRCDPISEHNRLYWYRQTLGQGPEFLTYFQNEAQLEKSRLLSDRFSAERPKGSFSTLEIQRTEQGDSAMYLCASSFPGTYEQYFGPGTRLTVT.

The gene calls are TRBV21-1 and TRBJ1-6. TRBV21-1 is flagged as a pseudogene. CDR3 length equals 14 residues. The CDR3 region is CASSKRGLKSPLHF. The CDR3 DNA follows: TGTGCCAGCAGCAAACGGGGGTTGAAGTCACCCCTCCACTTT.

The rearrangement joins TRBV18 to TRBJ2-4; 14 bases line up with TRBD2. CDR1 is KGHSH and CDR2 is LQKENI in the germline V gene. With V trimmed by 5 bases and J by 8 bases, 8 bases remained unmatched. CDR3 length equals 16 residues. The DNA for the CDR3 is TGTGCCAGCTCATCGACTAGCGGGAGGGCCGAAGACATTCAGTACTTC. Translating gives CASSSTSGRAEDIQYF.

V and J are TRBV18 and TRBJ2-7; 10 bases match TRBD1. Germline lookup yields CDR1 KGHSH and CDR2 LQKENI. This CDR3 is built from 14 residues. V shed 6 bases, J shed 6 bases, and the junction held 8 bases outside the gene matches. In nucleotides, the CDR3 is TGTGCCAGCTCGCGGCCCAGGGACAGGGGCGAGCAGTACTTC. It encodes CASSRPRDRGEQYF.

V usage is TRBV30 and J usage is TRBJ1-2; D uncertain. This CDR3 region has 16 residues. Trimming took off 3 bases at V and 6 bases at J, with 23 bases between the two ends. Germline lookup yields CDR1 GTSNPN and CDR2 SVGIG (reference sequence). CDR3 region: CAWRGLGLPVKDGYTF. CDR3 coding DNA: TGTGCCTGGAGGGGTCTAGGCCTCCCGGTCAAGGATGGCTACACCTTC.

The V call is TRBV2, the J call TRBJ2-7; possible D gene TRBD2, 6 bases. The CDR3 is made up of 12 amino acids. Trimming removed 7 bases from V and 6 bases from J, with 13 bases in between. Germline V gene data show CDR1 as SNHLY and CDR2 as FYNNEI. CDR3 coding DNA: TGTGCCAGCACCCAACCCGGGGGCGAGCAGTACTTC. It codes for CASTQPGGEQYF.

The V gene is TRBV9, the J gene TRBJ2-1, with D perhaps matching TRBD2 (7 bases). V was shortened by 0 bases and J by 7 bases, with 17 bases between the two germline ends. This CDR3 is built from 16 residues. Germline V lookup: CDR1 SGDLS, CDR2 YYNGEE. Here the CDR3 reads CASSVATWGGRNEQFF. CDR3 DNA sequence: TGTGCCAGCAGCGTAGCTACGTGGGGGGGCCGTAATGAGCAGTTCTTC.

The CDR3 reads CASRLLASSTDTQYF. The CDR3 nucleotides read TGTGCCAGCAGACTACTAGCGTCTAGCACAGATACGCAGTATTTT. This sequence joins TRBV6-5 and TRBJ2-3; the match to TRBD2 covers 7 bases. The germline gives CDR1 MNHEY, CDR2 SVGAGI. J gave up 0 bases and V 6 bases, and 6 bases lay outside the gene matches. This CDR3 is built from 15 residues.

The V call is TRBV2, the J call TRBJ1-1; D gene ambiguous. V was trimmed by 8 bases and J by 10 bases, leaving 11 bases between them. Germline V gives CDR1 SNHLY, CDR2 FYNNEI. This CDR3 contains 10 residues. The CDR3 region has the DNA TGTGCCAGCGTTGGGATCGGAGCTTTCTTT. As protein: CASVGIGAFF.

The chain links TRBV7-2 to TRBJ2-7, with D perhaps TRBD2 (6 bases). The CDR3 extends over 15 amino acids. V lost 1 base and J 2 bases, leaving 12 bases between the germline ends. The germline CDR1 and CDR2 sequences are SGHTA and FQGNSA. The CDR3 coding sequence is TGTGCCAGCAGCTTAGGTCCGGGGGAACCCTACGAGCAGTACTTC. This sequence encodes CASSLGPGEPYEQYF.

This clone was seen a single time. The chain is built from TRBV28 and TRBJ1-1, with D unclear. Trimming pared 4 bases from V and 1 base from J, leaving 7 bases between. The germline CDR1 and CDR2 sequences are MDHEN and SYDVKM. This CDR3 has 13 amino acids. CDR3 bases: TGTGCCAGCAGTTCGGGTAAGAACACTGAAGCTTTCTTT. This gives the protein CASSSGKNTEAFF.